The 13 T cell receptor beta chains presented below share a single source sample, sequenced in a study of blood T cell repertoires in COVID-19. The table came from immunoSEQ multiplex PCR; TCRdb's copy has only in-frame clones and leaves some out. This table holds about 130,000 clones, about four fifths found once. The sequenced sample consisted of peripheral blood. These receptor sequences come from a woman in her 70s with COVID-19, enrolled during active disease.

This clone was counted a few times. The chain recombines TRBV4-1 with TRBJ1-2; D uncertain. Germline-derived CDR1 and CDR2 are MGHRA and YSYEKL. V lost 0 bases and J 7 bases, leaving 9 bases between the germline ends. The CDR3 consists of 13 residues. The CDR3 nucleotides are TGCGCCAGCAGCCAAGATCGTGGGCTTGGCTACACCTTC. Amino acid sequence: CASSQDRGLGYTF.

V usage is TRBV5-1 and J usage is TRBJ1-4; 7 nucleotides line up with TRBD1. The CDR3 has 15 residues. V was pared by 4 bases and J by 7 bases, with 10 bases of the junction left unmatched. Germline-derived CDR1 and CDR2 are SGHRS and YFSETQ. The chain's CDR3 is CASSPGQVGGEKLFF. CDR3 bases: TGCGCCAGCAGCCCAGGACAGGTTGGGGGTGAAAAACTGTTTTTT.

This chain joins TRBV6-6 and TRBJ2-7, with D possibly matching TRBD1 (6 bases). V was shortened by 7 bases and J by 3 bases, with 16 bases between the two germline ends. CDR3 size: 14 residues. Germline CDR1 is MNHNY and CDR2 is SVGAGI (reference sequence). The CDR3 loop is CASTPDMTGYEQYF. DNA for the CDR3: TGTGCCAGCACCCCCGATATGACAGGCTACGAGCAGTACTTC.

V and J are TRBV4-3 and TRBJ1-1; D is unresolved. Trimming took off 0 bases at V and 2 bases at J, with 7 bases between the two ends. The length of the CDR3 is 14 residues. From germline, CDR1 is LGHNA and CDR2 YSLEER. The DNA for the CDR3 is TGCGCCAGCAGCCAAGATAGAGCCAACACTGAAGCTTTCTTT. It specifies CASSQDRANTEAFF.

V gene TRBV2 combines with J gene TRBJ1-4; the D gene is possibly TRBD1 (6 bases). V lost 5 bases and J lost 5, with 12 bases in between. The germline V gene encodes CDR1 SNHLY and CDR2 FYNNEI. CDR3 length: 14 amino acids. The CDR3 coding sequence is TGTGCCAGCAGTACTCGGACAGCGAATGAAAAACTGTTTTTT. Its translation: CASSTRTANEKLFF.

J is TRBJ2-5 and V is TRBV9, with D possibly being TRBD2 (6 bases). The CDR3 extends over 14 amino acids. Trimming cost V 1 base and J 5 bases, with 12 bases left between them. Germline CDR1 and CDR2: SGDLS and YYNGEE. CDR3 DNA sequence: TGTGCCAGCAGCGTATGGGGGGAGAGCGAGACCCAGTACTTC. It encodes CASSVWGESETQYF.

The chain uses TRBV2 and TRBJ2-3, with 10 bases lining up with TRBD1. V gave up 3 bases and J gave up 3 bases; unmatched junction bases: 3. The CDR3 covers 15 residues. From germline, CDR1 is SNHLY and CDR2 FYNNEI. The CDR3 nucleotides are TGTGCCAGCAGTGAGGACAGGGGGAGTACAGATACGCAGTATTTT. Its translation: CASSEDRGSTDTQYF.

The genes are TRBV7-9 and TRBJ1-5; D unclear. This CDR3 is built from 15 residues. Germline V gene sequence: CDR1 SEHNR, CDR2 FQNEAQ (reference sequence). V shed 5 bases and J shed 0 bases, with 11 bases lying between them. The CDR3 nucleotides read TGTGCCAGCAGCCCCGGAGGTTATAGCAATCAGCCCCAGCATTTT. It codes for CASSPGGYSNQPQHF.

The rearrangement uses TRBV6-5 and TRBJ1-5, with D uncertain. Trimming shortened V by 10 bases and J by 2 bases, and 18 bases separated the two germline ends. Germline lookup yields CDR1 MNHEY and CDR2 SVGAGI. The CDR3 consists of 15 residues. Here the CDR3 reads CATRGSPGGNQPQHF. The CDR3 DNA is TGTGCCACCCGCGGGTCGCCCGGGGGCAATCAGCCCCAGCATTTT.

In nucleotides, the CDR3 is TGTGCCAGCAGCATAAATCAGCCCCAGCATTTT. It translates to CASSINQPQHF. The chain employs TRBV5-6 and TRBJ1-5; no clear D. V lost 4 bases, J lost 4 bases, and 3 bases lay in between. Germline CDR1 reads SGHDT; CDR2 reads YYEEEE. The CDR3 sequence is 11 residues long.

The genes are TRBV27 and TRBJ1-6; 9 bases line up with TRBD1. CDR1 is MNHEY, CDR2 SMNVEV, per germline (reference sequence). The CDR3 is 14 residues long. Losses at the gene ends were 6 bases for V and 9 bases for J; bases not matched to a gene: 6. The CDR3: CASSSDRGISPLHF. The CDR3 coding sequence is TGTGCCAGCAGCTCGGACAGGGGAATTTCACCCCTCCACTTT.

This clone was recorded once. J is TRBJ2-5 and V is TRBV7-2, with D possibly TRBD1 on 5 matching bases. Trimming removed 4 bases at V and 0 bases at J, with 6 bases between. Germline loops: CDR1 SGHTA, CDR2 FQGNSA. The CDR3 length is 13 residues. CDR3 sequence: CASSWTHQETQYF. CDR3 sequence (DNA): TGTGCCAGCAGCTGGACACACCAAGAGACCCAGTACTTC.

This sequence joins TRBV6-5 and TRBJ1-1; D is uncertain. Trimming left V 8 bases short and J 1 base short, with 14 bases between. Germline V gives CDR1 MNHEY, CDR2 SVGAGI. CDR3 size: 14 residues. Here the CDR3 reads CASLPENRNTEAFF. The DNA of the CDR3 is TGTGCCAGCCTTCCCGAGAATCGGAACACTGAAGCTTTCTTT.